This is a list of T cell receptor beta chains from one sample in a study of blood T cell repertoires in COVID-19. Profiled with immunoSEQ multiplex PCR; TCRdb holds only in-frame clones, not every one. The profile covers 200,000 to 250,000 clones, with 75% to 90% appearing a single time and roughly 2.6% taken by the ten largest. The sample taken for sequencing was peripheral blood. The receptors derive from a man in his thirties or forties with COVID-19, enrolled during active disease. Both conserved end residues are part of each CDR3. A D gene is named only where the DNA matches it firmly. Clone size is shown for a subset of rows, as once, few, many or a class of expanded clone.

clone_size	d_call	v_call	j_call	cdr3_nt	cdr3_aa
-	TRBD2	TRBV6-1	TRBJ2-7	TGTGCCAGCAGTGATTGGATGCTCGGGGACTACCCCTACGAGCAGTACTTC	CASSDWMLGDYPYEQYF
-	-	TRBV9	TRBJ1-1	TGTGCCAGCAGCCCACAGGCGCAGAACACTGAAGCTTTCTTT	CASSPQAQNTEAFF
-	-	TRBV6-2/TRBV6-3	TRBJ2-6	TGTGCCAGCAGTTACTCGAGCTCTGGGGCCAACGTCCTGACTTTC	CASSYSSSGANVLTF
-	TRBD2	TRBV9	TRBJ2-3	TGTGCCAGCAGCGCGTCCGGGACTAGCGGGCAAGCAGATACGCAGTATTTT	CASSASGTSGQADTQYF
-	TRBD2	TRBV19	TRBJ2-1	TGTGCCAGTAGTATAGATCAGCTAGCGGGGGGCTACAATGAGCAGTTCTTC	CASSIDQLAGGYNEQFF
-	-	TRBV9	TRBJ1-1	TGTGCCAGCAGCGTAGGGGGAGACACTGAAGCTTTCTTT	CASSVGGDTEAFF
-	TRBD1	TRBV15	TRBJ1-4	TGTGCCACCAGCCTCGACAGGGAGGAAAAACTGTTTTTT	CATSLDREEKLFF
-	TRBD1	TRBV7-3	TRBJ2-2	TGTGCCAGCAGCCAACAGGGGGCGCAGGACGGGGAGCTGTTTTTT	CASSQQGAQDGELFF
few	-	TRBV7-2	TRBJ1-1	TGTGCCAGCAGCTCGCAGGGGAACACTGAAGCTTTCTTT	CASSSQGNTEAFF
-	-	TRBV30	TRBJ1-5	TGTGCCTGGTCGGGAGGGGGGGATCAGCCCCAGCATTTT	CAWSGGGDQPQHF
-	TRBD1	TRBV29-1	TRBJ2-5	TGCAGCGTTGGATCGTTGAGGGGACAGAGACAAGAGACCCAGTACTTC	CSVGSLRGQRQETQYF
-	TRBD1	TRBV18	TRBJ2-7	TGTGCCAGCTCACCCAGCGCGCCGGGACAGTCGTACGAGCAGTACTTC	CASSPSAPGQSYEQYF
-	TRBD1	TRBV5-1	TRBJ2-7	TGCGCCAGCACGCCCGGGACAGGGCCTTACGAGCAGTACTTC	CASTPGTGPYEQYF
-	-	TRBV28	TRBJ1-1	TGTGCCAGCAGTTTTACAGGGCCCAACACTGAAGCTTTCTTT	CASSFTGPNTEAFF
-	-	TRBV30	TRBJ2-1	TGTGCCTGGAGTAAGCGTACCTCCTACAATGAGCAGTTCTTC	CAWSKRTSYNEQFF
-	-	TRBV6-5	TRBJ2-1	TGTGCCAGCAGTCAGACAGAAGTGGGCTACAATGAGCAGTTCTTC	CASSQTEVGYNEQFF
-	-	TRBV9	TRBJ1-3	TGTGCCAGCAGCGTATTAGGAAACACCATATATTTT	CASSVLGNTIYF
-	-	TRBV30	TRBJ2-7	TGTGCCCGGAGTAGGGGTGGTTACGAGCAGTACTTC	CARSRGGYEQYF
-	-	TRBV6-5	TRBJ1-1	TGTGCCAGCAGGAGGGGCGGGGGGTACACTGAAGCTTTCTTT	CASRRGGGYTEAFF
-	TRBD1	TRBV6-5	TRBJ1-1	TGTGCCACTGGAAGACAGGGTGAAGCTTTCTTT	CATGRQGEAFF
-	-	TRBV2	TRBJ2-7	TGTGCCAGCGGGGGGACGGCGCTCCCGTACGAGCAGTACTTC	CASGGTALPYEQYF
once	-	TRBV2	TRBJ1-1	TGTGCCAGCAGTGAAGTCTCAGGGGACACTGAAGCTTTCTTT	CASSEVSGDTEAFF
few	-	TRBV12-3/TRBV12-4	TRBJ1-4	TGTGCCAGCAGCGGGGGGGGAAAACTGTTTTTT	CASSGGGKLFF
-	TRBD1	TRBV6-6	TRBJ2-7	TGTGCCAGCACCGGGGACAGTCCCTACGAGCAGTACTTC	CASTGDSPYEQYF
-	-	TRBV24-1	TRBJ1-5	TGTGCCACCGGGGGATCAGGAGGGGCCAATCAGCCCCAGCATTTT	CATGGSGGANQPQHF
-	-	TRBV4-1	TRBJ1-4	TGCGCCAGCCCCCACAGGGAGTGGCGGGAAAAACTGTTTTTT	CASPHREWREKLFF
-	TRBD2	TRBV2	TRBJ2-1	TGTGCCAGCAGGGGACTAGCGGGAGGGTTGGATGAGCAGTTCTTC	CASRGLAGGLDEQFF
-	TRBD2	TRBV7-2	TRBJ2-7	TGTGCCAGCAGCTTAGGGGCGGGAGGGCCGTACGAGCAGTACTTC	CASSLGAGGPYEQYF
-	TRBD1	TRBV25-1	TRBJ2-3	TGTGCCAGCAGTGACTTTGTGGGACAGGGCACAGATACGCAGTATTTT	CASSDFVGQGTDTQYF
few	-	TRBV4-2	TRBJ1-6	TGTGCCAGCAGCCAGGAGCCGGGGGGCGAGGTCTCACCCCTCCACTTT	CASSQEPGGEVSPLHF
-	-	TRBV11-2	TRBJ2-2	TGTGCCAGCAGCCGCCAGGGGTCAGGTCAGGGCACCGGGGAGCTGTTTTTT	CASSRQGSGQGTGELFF
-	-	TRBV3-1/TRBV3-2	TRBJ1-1	TGTGCCAGCAGCCAAGGGTCAGGGATCAGGACTGAAGCTTTCTTT	CASSQGSGIRTEAFF
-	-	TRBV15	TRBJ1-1	TGTGCCACCAGGATGGACGGAGGAAACACTGAAGCTTTCTTT	CATRMDGGNTEAFF
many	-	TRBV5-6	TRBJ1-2	TGTGCCAGCAGCTTGGAGGCAGGGATACCTAACTATGGCTACACCTTC	CASSLEAGIPNYGYTF
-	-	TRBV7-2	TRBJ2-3	TGTGCCAGCAGCTCGAGACATGCGCTCAGCACAGATACGCAGTATTTT	CASSSRHALSTDTQYF
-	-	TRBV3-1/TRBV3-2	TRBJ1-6	TGTGCCAGCAGCCAAGATCGGGGGAGCTCCTATAATTCACCCCTCCACTTT	CASSQDRGSSYNSPLHF
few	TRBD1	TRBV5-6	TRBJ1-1	TGTGCCAGCAGCTTCAACATCGGACAGGGAGCTTTCTTT	CASSFNIGQGAFF
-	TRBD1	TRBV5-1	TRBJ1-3	TGCGCCAGCAGCTTGCTGACAGGGACTGGAAACACCATATATTTT	CASSLLTGTGNTIYF
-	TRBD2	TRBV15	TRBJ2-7	TGTGCCACCAGCAGCTCGGCTAGCGGCTTCAGCTCCTACGAGCAGTACTTC	CATSSSASGFSSYEQYF
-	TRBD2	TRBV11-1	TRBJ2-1	TGTGCCAGCAGCTTAGCGGCTAGCGGGTTCTACAATGAGCAGTTCTTC	CASSLAASGFYNEQFF
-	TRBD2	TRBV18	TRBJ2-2	TGTGCCAGCTCACCAAGGACTAGCGGGAGAGGGGACACCGGGGAGCTGTTTTTT	CASSPRTSGRGDTGELFF
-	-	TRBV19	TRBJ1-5	TGTGCCAGTAGTATGGGAGGCGGTGGGCCCCAGCATTTT	CASSMGGGGPQHF
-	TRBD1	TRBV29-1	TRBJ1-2	TGCAGCGTTGAGGGCAGGGGGGACTATGGCTACACCTTC	CSVEGRGDYGYTF
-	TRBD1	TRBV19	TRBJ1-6	TGTGCCAGTAGGAAGGGGAGCCAGGGGGCCTCCTATAATTCACCCCTCCACTTT	CASRKGSQGASYNSPLHF
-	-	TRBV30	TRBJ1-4	TGTGCCTGGAGTGTACTAGGAGGGGTTAATGAAAAACTGTTTTTT	CAWSVLGGVNEKLFF
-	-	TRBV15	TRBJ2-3	TGTGCCACCAGCCCCGAGGGTAGAGATACGCAGTATTTT	CATSPEGRDTQYF
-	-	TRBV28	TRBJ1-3	TGTGCCAGCACTTCCAGCGGGGCGGGGACTTCTGGAAACACCATATATTTT	CASTSSGAGTSGNTIYF
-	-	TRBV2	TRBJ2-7	TGTGCCAGCAGTCCCTACTACGAGCAGTACTTC	CASSPYYEQYF
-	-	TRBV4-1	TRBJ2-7	TGCGCCAGCAGCCAAGATCTACGGGAGAGGACCTACGAGCAGTACTTC	CASSQDLRERTYEQYF
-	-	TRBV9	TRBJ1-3	TGTGCCAGCAGCGCAGGACATTCAAGCTCTGGAAACACCATATATTTT	CASSAGHSSSGNTIYF
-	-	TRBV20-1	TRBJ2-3	TGCAGTGCAACTGGACAGGATACGCAGTATTTT	CSATGQDTQYF
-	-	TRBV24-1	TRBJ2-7	TGTGCCACCAGTGATCTCCCCTACGAGCAGTACTTC	CATSDLPYEQYF
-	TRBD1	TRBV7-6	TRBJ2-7	TGTGCCAGCAGCCCCACCGGGACAGGGGGCCACGAGCAGTACTTC	CASSPTGTGGHEQYF
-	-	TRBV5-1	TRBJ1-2	TGCGCCAGCAGCCGTGGGACAACCGCTAACTATGGCTACACCTTC	CASSRGTTANYGYTF
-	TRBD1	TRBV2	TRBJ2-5	TGTGCCAGCATCGAAACAGGGGCTTATGAGACCCAGTACTTC	CASIETGAYETQYF
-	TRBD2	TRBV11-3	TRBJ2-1	TGTGCCAGCAGCCTAAAAGGACTAGCGGAGTACAATGAGCAGTTCTTC	CASSLKGLAEYNEQFF
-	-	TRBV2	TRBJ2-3	TGTGCCACCCCAATAGCCAGCACAGATACGCAGTATTTT	CATPIASTDTQYF